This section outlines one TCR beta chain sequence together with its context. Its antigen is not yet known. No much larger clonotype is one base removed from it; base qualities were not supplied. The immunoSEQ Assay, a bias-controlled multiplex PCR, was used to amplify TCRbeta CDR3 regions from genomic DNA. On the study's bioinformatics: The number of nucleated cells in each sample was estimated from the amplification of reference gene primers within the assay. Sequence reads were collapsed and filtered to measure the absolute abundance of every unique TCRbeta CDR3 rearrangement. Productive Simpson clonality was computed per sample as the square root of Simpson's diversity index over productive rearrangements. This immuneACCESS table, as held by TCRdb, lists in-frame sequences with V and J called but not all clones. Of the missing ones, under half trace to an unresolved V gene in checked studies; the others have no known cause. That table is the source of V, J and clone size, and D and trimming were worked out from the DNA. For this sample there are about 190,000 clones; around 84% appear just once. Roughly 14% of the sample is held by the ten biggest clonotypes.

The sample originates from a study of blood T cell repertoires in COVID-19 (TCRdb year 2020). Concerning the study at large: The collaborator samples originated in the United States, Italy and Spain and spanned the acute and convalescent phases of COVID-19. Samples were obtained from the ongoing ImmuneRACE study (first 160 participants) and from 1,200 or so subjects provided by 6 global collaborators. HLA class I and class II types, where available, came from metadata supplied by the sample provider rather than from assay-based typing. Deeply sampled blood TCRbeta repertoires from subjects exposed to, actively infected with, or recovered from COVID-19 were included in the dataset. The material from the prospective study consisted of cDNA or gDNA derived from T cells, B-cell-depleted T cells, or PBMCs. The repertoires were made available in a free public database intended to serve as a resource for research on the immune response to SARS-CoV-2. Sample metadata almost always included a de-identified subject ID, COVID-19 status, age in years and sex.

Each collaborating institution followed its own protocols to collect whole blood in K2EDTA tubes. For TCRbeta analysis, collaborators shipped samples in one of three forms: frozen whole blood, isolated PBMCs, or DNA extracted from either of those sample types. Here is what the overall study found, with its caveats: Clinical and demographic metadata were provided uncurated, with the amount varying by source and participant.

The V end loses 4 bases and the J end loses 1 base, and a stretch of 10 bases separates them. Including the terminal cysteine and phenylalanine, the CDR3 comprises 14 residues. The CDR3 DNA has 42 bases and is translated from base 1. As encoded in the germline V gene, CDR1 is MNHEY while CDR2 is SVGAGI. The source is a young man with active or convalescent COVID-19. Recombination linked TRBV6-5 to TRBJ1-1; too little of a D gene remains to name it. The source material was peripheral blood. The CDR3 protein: CASSFPGPNTEAFF. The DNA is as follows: TGTGCCAGCAGTTTTCCGGGTCCGAACACTGAAGCTTTCTTT.